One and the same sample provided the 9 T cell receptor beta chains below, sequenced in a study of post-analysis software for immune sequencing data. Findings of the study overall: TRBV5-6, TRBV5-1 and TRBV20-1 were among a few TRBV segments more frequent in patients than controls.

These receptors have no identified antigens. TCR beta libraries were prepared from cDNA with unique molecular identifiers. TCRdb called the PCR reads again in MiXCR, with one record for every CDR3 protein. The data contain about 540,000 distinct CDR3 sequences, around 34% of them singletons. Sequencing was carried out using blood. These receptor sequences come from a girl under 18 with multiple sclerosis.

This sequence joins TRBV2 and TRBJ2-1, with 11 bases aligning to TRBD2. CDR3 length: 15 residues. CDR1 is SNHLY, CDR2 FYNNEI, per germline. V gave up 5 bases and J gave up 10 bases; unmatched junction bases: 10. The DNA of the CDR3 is TGTGCCAGCAGTTTGACTAGCGGGGCCTTCGGGGAGCAGTTCTTC. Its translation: CASSLTSGAFGEQFF.

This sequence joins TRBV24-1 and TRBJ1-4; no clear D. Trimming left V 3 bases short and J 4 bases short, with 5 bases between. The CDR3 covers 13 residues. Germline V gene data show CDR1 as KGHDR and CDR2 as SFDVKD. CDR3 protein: CATSDPFNEKLFF. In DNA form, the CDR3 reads TGTGCCACCAGTGATCCGTTTAATGAAAAACTGTTTTTT.

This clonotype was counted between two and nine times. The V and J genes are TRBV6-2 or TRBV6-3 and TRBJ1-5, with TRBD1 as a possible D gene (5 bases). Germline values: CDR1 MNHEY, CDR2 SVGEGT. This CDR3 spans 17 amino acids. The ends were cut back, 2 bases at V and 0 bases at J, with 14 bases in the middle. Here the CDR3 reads CASSYMGTVNSNQPQHF. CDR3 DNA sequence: TGTGCCAGCAGTTACATGGGGACGGTCAATAGCAATCAGCCCCAGCATTTT.

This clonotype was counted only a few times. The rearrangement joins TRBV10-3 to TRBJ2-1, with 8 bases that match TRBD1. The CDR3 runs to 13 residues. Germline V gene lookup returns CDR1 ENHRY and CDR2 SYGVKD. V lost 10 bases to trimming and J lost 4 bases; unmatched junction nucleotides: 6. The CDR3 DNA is TGTGCCACCGGGACAGGTCAATACAATGAGCAGTTCTTC. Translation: CATGTGQYNEQFF.

The CDR3 protein is CASSLSSRGASSYEQYF. CDR3 DNA sequence: TGTGCCAGCAGTTTATCGAGTCGGGGGGCTAGCTCCTACGAGCAGTACTTC. The chain has TRBV27 and TRBJ2-7; D perhaps matches TRBD2 (7 bases). CDR1 is MNHEY, CDR2 SMNVEV, per germline (reference sequence). Trimming shortened V by 0 bases and J by 0 bases, and 15 bases separated the two germline ends. This CDR3 has 17 residues.

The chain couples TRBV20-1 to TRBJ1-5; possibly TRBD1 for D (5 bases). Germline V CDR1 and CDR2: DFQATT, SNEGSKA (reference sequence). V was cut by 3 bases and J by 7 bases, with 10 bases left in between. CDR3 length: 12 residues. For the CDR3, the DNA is TGCAGTGCTAGTGAACAGGAGCAGCCCCAGCATTTT. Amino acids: CSASEQEQPQHF.

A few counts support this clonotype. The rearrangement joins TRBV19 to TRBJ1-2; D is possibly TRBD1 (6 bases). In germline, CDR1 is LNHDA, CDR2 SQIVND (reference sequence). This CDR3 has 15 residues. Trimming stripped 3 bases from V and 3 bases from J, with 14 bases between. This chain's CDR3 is CASSMGARGDYGYTF. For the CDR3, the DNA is TGTGCCAGTAGTATGGGGGCCAGGGGAGACTATGGCTACACCTTC.

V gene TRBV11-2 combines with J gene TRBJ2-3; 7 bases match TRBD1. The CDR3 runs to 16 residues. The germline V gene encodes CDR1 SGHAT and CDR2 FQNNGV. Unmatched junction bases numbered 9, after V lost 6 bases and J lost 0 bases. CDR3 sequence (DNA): TGTGCCAGCAGTTTCGACAGGGAAACTAGCACAGATACGCAGTATTTT. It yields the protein CASSFDRETSTDTQYF.

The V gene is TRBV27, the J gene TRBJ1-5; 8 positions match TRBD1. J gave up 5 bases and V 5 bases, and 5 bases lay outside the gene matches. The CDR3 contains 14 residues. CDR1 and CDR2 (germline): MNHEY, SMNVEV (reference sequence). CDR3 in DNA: TGTGCCAGCAGTGACGGACAGGGCGATCAGCCCCAGCATTTT. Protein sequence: CASSDGQGDQPQHF.